The 27 T cell receptor beta chains reported below all come from one sample, sequenced in a study of T cell repertoires in cytomegalovirus infection. Which antigens these TCRs recognize remains unknown. MiXCR, applied by TCRdb to the reads, yields one record per CDR3 protein. The sample shows 300,000 to 400,000 distinct CDR3 sequences, around 29% of them seen only once. This sample comprised cultured PBMCs, obtained from culture after CMV antigen stimulation. These receptors were collected from a human donor in good health (CMV status not recorded). Some clones in this sample may be carry-over from other donors' samples.

The sample holds a few counts of this clonotype. The chain couples TRBV2 to TRBJ2-7, with D possibly being TRBD1 (6 bases). V lost 7 bases to trimming and J lost 5 bases, with 15 bases between them. The CDR3 is 13 residues long. CDR1 SNHLY and CDR2 FYNNEI come from the germline V gene. The CDR3 loop is CASIMAGDHEQYF. The CDR3 region has the DNA TGTGCCAGCATTATGGCAGGGGATCACGAGCAGTACTTC.

This clonotype was seen repeatedly, ten times or more. The genes are TRBV7-2 and TRBJ2-5, with D tentatively TRBD2 (6 bases). The CDR3 spans 14 residues. Per germline, CDR1 SGHTA and CDR2 FQGNSA. The germline V and J ends were trimmed by 5 bases and 4 bases, with 14 bases remaining between them. For the CDR3, the DNA is TGTGCCAGCAGCCCCCCGCGGGGAAGAGAGACCCAGTACTTC. Translating gives CASSPPRGRETQYF.

The V gene is TRBV2, the J gene TRBJ1-2; D remains ambiguous. CDR1 is SNHLY and CDR2 is FYNNEI in the germline V gene. Trimming left V 2 bases short and J 0 bases short, with 7 bases between. The CDR3 is 14 residues long. CDR3 residues: CASSERTANYGYTF. Here the CDR3 DNA reads TGTGCCAGCAGTGAACGTACAGCTAACTATGGCTACACCTTC.

This clonotype occurred a few times. The V and J genes are TRBV19 and TRBJ2-5; TRBD2 agrees at 12 bases. The CDR3 totals 15 residues. Germline CDR1 and CDR2: LNHDA and SQIVND (reference sequence). Unmatched junction bases numbered 5, after V lost 4 bases and J lost 5 bases. The chain's CDR3 is CASSTLAGGSETQYF. CDR3 nucleotide sequence: TGTGCCAGTAGTACCCTAGCGGGGGGGAGCGAGACCCAGTACTTC.

This clonotype was detected only a few times. The V gene is TRBV20-1, the J gene TRBJ2-5; 9 bases are shared with TRBD2. CDR1 DFQATT and CDR2 SNEGSKA come from the germline V gene (reference sequence). Trimming took 1 base from V and 7 from J; bases not matched to a gene: 10. The CDR3 length is 15 residues. The CDR3 reads CSARAASGIDRTQYF. The CDR3 nucleotides read TGCAGTGCTAGAGCGGCTAGCGGGATAGATAGGACCCAGTACTTC.

The V call is TRBV9, the J call TRBJ2-7; TRBD1 agrees at 9 bases. Germline CDR1 SGDLS, CDR2 YYNGEE. The CDR3 length is 13 residues. V was pared by 4 bases and J by 6 bases, with 5 bases of the junction left unmatched. The chain's CDR3 is CASSMGQGGEQYF. The DNA of the CDR3 is TGTGCCAGCAGCATGGGACAGGGAGGCGAGCAGTACTTC.

In its sample, this clonotype was seen many times. This rearrangement joins TRBV7-7 to TRBJ2-1, with 9 nucleotides matching TRBD2. In germline, CDR1 is SSHAT, CDR2 FNYEAQ (reference sequence). CDR3 length: 11 residues. The CDR3 sequence: CASGSHNEQFF. CDR3 DNA: TGTGCTAGCGGGAGCCACAATGAGCAGTTCTTC.

The gene calls are TRBV19 and TRBJ1-3; weak D call: TRBD1 (5 bases). This CDR3 spans 13 amino acids. V lost 8 bases and J 2 bases, leaving 10 bases between the germline ends. Germline loops: CDR1 LNHDA, CDR2 SQIVND (reference sequence). The chain's CDR3 is CASAGFTGNTIYF. The CDR3 coding sequence is TGTGCCAGTGCAGGGTTCACTGGAAACACCATATATTTT.

Details on this clonotype: Since the CDR3 does not end with the conserved phenylalanine or tryptophan, this likely comes from a read error. The rearrangement joins TRBV6-1 to TRBJ1-2; D possibly corresponds to TRBD1 (6 bases). Germline assignment: CDR1 MNHNS and CDR2 SASEGT. The V gene lost 10 bases and the J gene lost 2 bases, with 23 bases spanning the gap. The CDR3 is made up of 16 amino acids. The CDR3 coding sequence is TGTGCCATATGGGGATTAGGGGGACGTTTGAACTATGGCTACACCTCC. This translates into CAIWGLGGRLNYGYTS.

In this sample, this clonotype turned up many times. The chain recombines TRBV7-2 with TRBJ2-1; possibly TRBD2 for D (6 bases). CDR3 length equals 17 residues. V was trimmed by 0 bases and J by 4 bases, leaving 16 bases between them. The germline CDR1 and CDR2 sequences are SGHTA and FQGNSA. CDR3 loop: CASSLAPGGEEYNEQFF. The CDR3 nucleotides are TGTGCCAGCAGCTTAGCACCCGGAGGGGAAGAGTACAATGAGCAGTTCTTC.

This clonotype has a handful of counts. This chain joins TRBV15 and TRBJ1-5, with TRBD1 matching 7 bases. The V gene end was trimmed by 1 base and the J gene end by 7 bases; junction bases not matched to a gene: 4. The CDR3 has 14 amino acids. Germline CDR1 reads LNHNV; CDR2 reads YYDKDF (reference sequence). The DNA for the CDR3 is TGTGCCACCAGCAGAGTAGGGGGCGGACAGCCCCAGCATTTT. It is translated as CATSRVGGGQPQHF.

This rearrangement joins TRBV7-3 to TRBJ2-3; D is possibly TRBD2 (5 bases). Trimming cost V 3 bases and J 2 bases, with 12 bases left between them. The CDR3 is 15 residues long. Germline V lookup: CDR1 SGHTA, CDR2 FQGTGA. The CDR3 region is CASSFSNSVTDTQYF. The CDR3 nucleotides read TGTGCCAGCAGCTTTAGTAATAGCGTCACAGATACGCAGTATTTT.

Many counts were recorded for this clonotype. This chain links TRBV7-2 with TRBJ2-7; 9 bases are shared with TRBD2. The CDR3 is made up of 15 amino acids. Germline V gives CDR1 SGHTA, CDR2 FQGNSA. The junction had 5 bases not matched to a gene; V was cut back by 1 base and J by 4 bases. The CDR3 region is CASSLDGGGAYEQYF. CDR3 nucleotides: TGTGCCAGCAGCTTAGACGGCGGGGGGGCATACGAGCAGTACTTC.

The V gene is TRBV5-6, the J gene TRBJ1-5; weak D call: TRBD1 (6 bases). CDR3 length: 15 residues. The V end was cut by 1 base, the J end by 1 base, with 9 bases between. Per germline, CDR1 SGHDT and CDR2 YYEEEE. In DNA, the CDR3 is TGTGCCAGCAGCTTGAACCAGGGGAGCAATCAGCCCCAGCATTTT. Its protein is CASSLNQGSNQPQHF.

V and J are TRBV29-1 and TRBJ1-2, with 9 bases lining up with TRBD1. Germline V gene data show CDR1 as SQVTM and CDR2 as ANQGSEA. This CDR3 contains 15 residues. V trimming: 5 bases; J trimming: 2 bases; junction bases outside the gene matches: 9. The CDR3 sequence is CSVWTGDYLNYGYTF. The CDR3 region has the DNA TGCAGCGTTTGGACAGGGGATTATTTAAACTATGGCTACACCTTC.

This clonotype has a handful of counts. The chain is built from TRBV20-1 and TRBJ2-7, with 9 bases that match TRBD2. The germline V gene has CDR1 DFQATT and CDR2 SNEGSKA (reference sequence). V lost 5 bases and J lost 0; bases outside the gene matches: 8. The CDR3 extends over 15 amino acids. CDR3 nucleotides: TGCAGTGCTGCCATATGGACTAGCGCCTCCTACGAGCAGTACTTC. It codes for CSAAIWTSASYEQYF.

CDR3: CASSLGPSTGDDEQFF. The CDR3 nucleotides are TGCGCCAGCAGCTTGGGGCCCTCGACAGGGGATGATGAGCAGTTCTTC. The genes are TRBV5-1 and TRBJ2-1; 8 bases agree with TRBD1. The trim removed 0 bases at V and 8 bases at J, leaving 10 bases unmatched. CDR1 is SGHRS, CDR2 YFSETQ, per germline. The CDR3 is 16 amino acids.

This clonotype was picked up many times. CDR3 sequence reads: CASSLTGAGANVLTF. CDR3 DNA sequence: TGTGCCAGCAGCTTAACGGGGGCTGGGGCCAACGTCCTGACTTTC. V is TRBV7-8 and J is TRBJ2-6, with D perhaps matching TRBD2 (6 bases). Trimming shortened V by 2 bases and J by 2 bases, and 7 bases separated the two germline ends. The CDR3 spans 15 residues. Germline assignment: CDR1 SGHVS and CDR2 FQNEAQ.

This clonotype was recorded a few times. V and J are TRBV2 and TRBJ1-1; 7 bases align to TRBD1. V shed 6 bases and J 1 base; nucleotides not matched to a gene: 8. CDR3 size: 15 residues. Germline V gene lookup returns CDR1 SNHLY and CDR2 FYNNEI. CDR3 amino acids: CASRTGTGWNTEAFF. CDR3 in DNA: TGTGCCAGCAGGACAGGGACGGGATGGAACACTGAAGCTTTCTTT.

This clonotype was seen only a few times. The chain combines TRBV5-3 with TRBJ2-2; D is unresolved. TRBV5-3 is an ORF; its function is uncertain. The germline V and J ends were trimmed by 8 bases and 6 bases, with 11 bases remaining between them. The CDR3 extends over 12 amino acids. The CDR3 loop is CASTSGSGELFF. The CDR3 DNA reads TGTGCCAGTACCTCAGGTTCCGGGGAGCTGTTTTTT.

This clonotype came up a few times. The chain couples TRBV7-6 to TRBJ2-5; 9 nucleotides align to TRBD1. V trimming: 2 bases; J trimming: 4 bases; junction bases outside the gene matches: 5. The CDR3 consists of 15 residues. Germline CDR1 SGHVS, CDR2 FNYEAQ. The CDR3 sequence is CASSLLQGARETQYF. CDR3 DNA sequence: TGTGCCAGCAGCTTACTACAGGGGGCGAGAGAGACCCAGTACTTC.

This chain's CDR3 is CASSSGQGTETQYF. The CDR3 coding sequence is TGTGCCAGCAGCTCGGGACAGGGAACTGAGACCCAGTACTTC. The gene calls are TRBV19 and TRBJ2-5; TRBD1 aligns across 9 bases. The V and J ends lost 9 bases and 5 bases, in that order; junction bases with no gene match: 10. The CDR3 loop spans 14 amino acids. Germline V gene lookup returns CDR1 LNHDA and CDR2 SQIVND (reference sequence).

This clonotype was seen only a few times. The chain links TRBV7-2 to TRBJ2-7; 7 bases map to TRBD2. Per the germline V gene, CDR1 is SGHTA and CDR2 is FQGNSA. V shed 7 bases and J 0 bases; nucleotides not matched to a gene: 3. The CDR3 has 13 amino acids. The CDR3 DNA reads as TGTGCCAGCATACGGACTAGCTCCTACGAGCAGTACTTC. Translated: CASIRTSSYEQYF. Variable domain in full (rest from reference TRBV7-2 and TRBJ2-7): GAGVSQSPSNKVTEKGKDVELRCDPISGHTALYWYRQSLGQGLEFLIYFQGNSAPDKSGLPSDRFSAERTGGSVSTLTIQRTQQEDSAVYLCASIRTSSYEQYFGPGTRLTVT.

The table lists this clonotype with a few counts. The CDR3 region has the DNA TGTGCCAGCAGCCCATGGGTGTTGGGGCAAGGGGTGTCTGAAGCTTTCTTT. This gives the protein CASSPWVLGQGVSEAFF. V is TRBV7-2 and J is TRBJ1-1, with D tentatively TRBD1 (5 bases). Trimming cost V 5 bases and J 6 bases, with 25 bases left between them. Looked up from germline, CDR1 is SGHTA and CDR2 is FQGNSA. The CDR3 runs to 17 residues.

This chain uses TRBV19 with TRBJ1-1; tentative D call: TRBD1 (5 bases). The CDR3 runs to 15 residues. Trimming took 1 base from V and 3 from J, leaving 12 bases between them. In germline, CDR1 is LNHDA, CDR2 SQIVND (reference sequence). The CDR3 protein is CASSIVARAHTEAFF. The CDR3 DNA follows: TGTGCCAGTAGTATAGTCGCCAGGGCCCACACTGAAGCTTTCTTT.

The CDR3: CASSRLDRGHGYTF. CDR3 coding DNA: TGTGCCAGCAGCCGCCTGGACAGGGGGCATGGCTACACCTTC. V usage is TRBV3-1 and J usage is TRBJ1-2, with 11 bases identical to TRBD1. Germline lookup yields CDR1 LGHDT and CDR2 YNNKEL (reference sequence). V was clipped by 4 bases and J by 6 bases; unmatched bases: 4. The length of the CDR3 is 14 residues.

The gene calls are TRBV7-8 and TRBJ2-7, with a possible D match to TRBD1 (6 bases). V lost 3 bases and J lost 3, with 15 bases in between. The V gene's germline CDR1 is SGHVS and CDR2 FQNEAQ. There are 15 residues in the CDR3. The CDR3 DNA reads as TGTGCCAGCAGCTTTGCGACGGGACACGGCTACGAGCAGTACTTC. It specifies CASSFATGHGYEQYF.